A selection of T cell receptor beta chains follows, all from one sample in a study of T cell changes during pregnancy in multiple sclerosis. Here immunoSEQ multiplex PCR was the method, and the copy in TCRdb shows in-frame clones only, minus some. The data show some 64,000 clones, 85% to 90% seen once. Sequences were derived from peripheral blood, sampled in the first trimester of pregnancy. These TCRs come from a female donor in good health, enrolled as a control in a pregnancy study. Both conserved end residues are part of each CDR3. D genes are given only for firm matches. Some rows have no size entry. The others give once, few or many, or a class for an expanded clone.

len | abundance | d_gene | j_gene | v_gene | CDR3aa | CDR3nt
18 | - | - | TRBJ1-2 | TRBV4-3 | CASSQDYIAGGSNYGYTF | TGCGCCAGCAGCCAAGATTATATAGCGGGGGGGTCTAACTATGGCTACACCTTC
14 | - | - | TRBJ1-3 | TRBV7-8 | CASSLAGGGNTIYF | TGTGCCAGCAGCTTAGCAGGGGGAGGAAACACCATATATTTT
12 | - | - | TRBJ1-6 | TRBV6-5 | CASREVESPLHF | TGTGCCAGCAGAGAGGTGGAATCACCCCTCCACTTT
15 | - | TRBD2 | TRBJ2-1 | TRBV7-2 | CASSFGTRWNNEQFF | TGTGCCAGCAGCTTCGGGACTAGGTGGAACAATGAGCAGTTCTTC
15 | - | - | TRBJ2-3 | TRBV5-1 | CASSEDTAITDTQYF | TGCGCCAGCAGCGAGGACACGGCTATCACAGATACGCAGTATTTT
15 | - | TRBD1 | TRBJ1-6 | TRBV9 | CASSVQGASNSPLHF | TGTGCCAGCAGCGTCCAGGGGGCGAGTAATTCACCCCTCCACTTT
13 | - | - | TRBJ1-5 | TRBV6-1 | CASSDAGNQPQHF | TGTGCCAGCAGTGACGCAGGGAATCAGCCCCAGCATTTT
15 | - | - | TRBJ1-4 | TRBV5-5 | CASSLVARVGEKLFF | TGTGCCAGCAGCTTGGTAGCGCGGGTCGGTGAAAAACTGTTTTTT
15 | - | TRBD1 | TRBJ1-4 | TRBV5-1 | CATSTGGSTNEKLFF | TGCGCCACCTCTACAGGGGGCTCGACTAATGAAAAACTGTTTTTT
14 | - | TRBD1 | TRBJ2-2 | TRBV5-6 | CASSWDSSTGELFF | TGTGCCAGCAGCTGGGACAGTTCCACCGGGGAGCTGTTTTTT
14 | - | - | TRBJ2-3 | TRBV18 | CASSPDSSRDTQYF | TGTGCCAGCTCACCGGACAGCTCCCGAGATACGCAGTATTTT
11 | - | - | TRBJ2-1 | TRBV7-8 | CASSRDNEQFF | TGTGCCAGCAGCCGAGACAATGAGCAGTTCTTC
14 | - | TRBD2 | TRBJ2-5 | TRBV5-6 | CASSPLGGEETQYF | TGTGCCAGCAGCCCGCTGGGGGGGGAAGAGACCCAGTACTTC
12 | once | - | TRBJ1-5 | TRBV2 | CASRVANQPQHF | TGTGCCAGCAGGGTGGCCAATCAGCCCCAGCATTTT
15 | - | TRBD1 | TRBJ2-7 | TRBV7-9 | CASSSEDRGSYEQYF | TGTGCCAGCAGCTCCGAGGACAGGGGTTCCTACGAGCAGTACTTC
18 | - | TRBD1 | TRBJ1-3 | TRBV18 | CASSPMGQGITPGNTIYF | TGTGCCAGCTCACCTATGGGACAGGGGATTACCCCAGGAAACACCATATATTTT
12 | few | - | TRBJ1-1 | TRBV30 | CAWSVGSFEAFF | TGTGCCTGGAGTGTAGGGAGTTTTGAAGCTTTCTTT
16 | once | - | TRBJ2-4 | TRBV30 | CAWSTNQRQAIGIQYF | TGTGCCTGGAGTACAAACCAACGACAGGCCATAGGGATTCAGTACTTC
15 | once | - | TRBJ1-1 | TRBV19 | CASSDLGGRYTEAFF | TGTGCCAGTAGTGATCTCGGGGGTCGGTACACTGAAGCTTTCTTT
16 | - | TRBD1 | TRBJ2-2 | TRBV6-5 | CASSYKGQGGAGELFF | TGTGCCAGCAGTTACAAGGGACAGGGGGGGGCCGGGGAGCTGTTTTTT
16 | - | - | TRBJ1-1 | TRBV6-1 | CASSGSSSQWDTEAFF | TGTGCCAGCAGTGGGAGCAGTTCTCAGTGGGACACTGAAGCTTTCTTT
14 | - | - | TRBJ2-2 | TRBV7-2 | CASSPFTNTGELFF | TGTGCCAGCAGCCCTTTTACGAACACCGGGGAGCTGTTTTTT
16 | - | - | TRBJ1-3 | TRBV6-5 | CASSYGADISGNTIYF | TGTGCCAGCAGTTATGGCGCCGACATCTCTGGAAACACCATATATTTT
16 | - | TRBD1 | TRBJ2-3 | TRBV27 | CASSHVTGGMADTQYF | TGTGCCAGCAGCCACGTGACAGGGGGGATGGCAGATACGCAGTATTTT
15 | - | TRBD1 | TRBJ1-4 | TRBV7-9 | CASSLEQGANEKLFF | TGTGCCAGCAGCTTAGAACAGGGGGCGAATGAAAAACTGTTTTTT
12 | - | - | TRBJ1-5 | TRBV15 | CATSRDSQPQHF | TGTGCCACCAGCAGAGATTCGCAGCCCCAGCATTTT
21 | - | TRBD1 | TRBJ1-5 | TRBV19 | CASSYLWYGGRQGLLNQPQHF | TGTGCCAGTAGTTATCTCTGGTATGGGGGGCGACAGGGGTTGTTGAATCAGCCCCAGCATTTT
15 | - | TRBD1 | TRBJ1-5 | TRBV19 | CASNPRDRGHQPQHF | TGTGCCAGTAACCCCCGGGACAGGGGGCATCAGCCCCAGCATTTT
14 | - | - | TRBJ1-1 | TRBV30 | CAWSVTLTNTEAFF | TGTGCCTGGAGTGTAACCCTAACCAACACTGAAGCTTTCTTT
15 | - | - | TRBJ1-2 | TRBV5-6 | CASSLKEKPLYGYTF | TGTGCCAGCAGCTTGAAAGAGAAGCCACTCTATGGCTACACCTTC
15 | - | - | TRBJ1-1 | TRBV18 | CASSQMGDTNTEAFF | TGTGCCAGCTCACAGATGGGGGACACTAACACTGAAGCTTTCTTT
14 | - | - | TRBJ2-7 | TRBV7-9 | CASSLFLGSGEQYF | TGTGCCAGCAGCTTGTTTTTAGGGAGCGGAGAGCAGTACTTC
14 | - | TRBD1 | TRBJ1-2 | TRBV6-6 | CASSLQGSSYGYTF | TGTGCCAGCAGTTTACAGGGGTCCAGCTATGGCTACACCTTC
16 | - | TRBD1 | TRBJ1-3 | TRBV6-6 | CASRGTGGFSGNTIYF | TGTGCCAGCAGGGGAACAGGGGGTTTCTCTGGAAACACCATATATTTT
14 | - | - | TRBJ1-1 | TRBV19 | CASIPLGQNTEAFF | TGTGCCAGTATCCCCTTGGGACAGAACACTGAAGCTTTCTTT
11 | - | - | TRBJ1-2 | TRBV19 | CASYLGYGYTF | TGTGCCTCCTACCTCGGCTATGGCTACACCTTC
14 | - | TRBD1 | TRBJ2-7 | TRBV27 | CASSLRTGDGEQYF | TGTGCCAGCAGTTTAAGGACAGGGGACGGCGAGCAGTACTTC
14 | - | - | TRBJ2-7 | TRBV6-1 | CASSEGTTTTGQYF | TGTGCCAGCAGTGAAGGGACAACCACTACGGGGCAGTACTTC
14 | - | TRBD2 | TRBJ2-7 | TRBV19 | CASKWRGDSYEQYF | TGTGCCAGTAAATGGCGGGGGGACTCCTACGAGCAGTACTTC
14 | - | - | TRBJ1-2 | TRBV4-2 | CASSQENGNYGYTF | TGTGCCAGCAGCCAAGAGAACGGGAACTATGGCTACACCTTC
15 | - | - | TRBJ2-1 | TRBV2 | CARDSGLSSYNEQFF | TGTGCCAGGGACAGTGGATTAAGCTCCTACAATGAGCAGTTCTTC
14 | once | - | TRBJ1-2 | TRBV6-6 | CASSPPGQTYGYTF | TGTGCCAGCAGTCCCCCCGGACAGACCTATGGCTACACCTTC
15 | - | TRBD2 | TRBJ2-1 | TRBV30 | CAWSTASGGWGEQFF | TGTGCCTGGAGTACCGCTAGCGGGGGGTGGGGTGAGCAGTTCTTC
14 | - | TRBD1 | TRBJ1-2 | TRBV30 | CAWREQGEVYGYTF | TGTGCCTGGAGAGAACAGGGGGAAGTCTATGGCTACACCTTC
17 | - | TRBD2 | TRBJ2-1 | TRBV15 | CATSSLVFRGGHNEQFF | TGTGCCACCAGCAGCCTGGTTTTTCGGGGGGGTCACAATGAGCAGTTCTTC
15 | - | - | TRBJ2-1 | TRBV10-3 | CAITHEGSSYNEQFF | TGTGCCATCACCCATGAGGGAAGCTCCTACAATGAGCAGTTCTTC
14 | - | TRBD1 | TRBJ1-5 | TRBV6-6 | CASSSTGGRQPQHF | TGTGCCAGCAGCTCCACAGGGGGCAGGCAGCCCCAGCATTTT
14 | once | - | TRBJ1-5 | TRBV19 | CASSLSGDGQPQHF | TGTGCCAGTAGTTTGTCAGGGGACGGTCAGCCCCAGCATTTT
13 | - | - | TRBJ2-3 | TRBV13 | CASSPQGTDTQYF | TGTGCCAGCAGCCCGCAGGGTACAGATACGCAGTATTTT
13 | once | TRBD1 | TRBJ1-2 | TRBV9 | CASSVRTGYGYTF | TGTGCCAGCAGCGTTCGGACAGGGTATGGCTACACCTTC
11 | few | - | TRBJ1-1 | TRBV7-8 | CASSFGTEAFF | TGTGCCAGCAGCTTCGGCACTGAAGCTTTCTTT
15 | - | - | TRBJ2-3 | TRBV14 | CASSQDLGGVGTQYF | TGTGCCAGCAGCCAAGATCTTGGAGGGGTTGGTACGCAGTATTTT